This passage covers 25 T cell receptor beta chains from one sample sequenced in a study of cytomegalovirus exposure and HLA in healthy donors. PCR primers comprised 60 Vbeta and 13 Jbeta primers. Measured with immunoSEQ multiplex PCR; TCRdb has only the in-frame clones, and not every one. The data contain around 120,000 clones, about 75% of them seen just once; the ten biggest clones take up about 30%. The sequencing input was PBMCs. The source of these receptors is a man between 60 and 70 years old in good health and CMV-seropositive.

The V and J genes are TRBV7-8 and TRBJ1-2; TRBD1 matches 11 bases. The J segment lost 5 bases and the V segment lost 0 bases, leaving 5 bases of the junction unmatched. The CDR3 is 16 residues long. Germline loops: CDR1 SGHVS, CDR2 FQNEAQ. This CDR3 is CASSLAGRDRGYGYTF. CDR3 coding DNA: TGTGCCAGCAGCTTAGCAGGACGGGACAGGGGGTATGGCTACACCTTC.

Worth noting for this clone: At one end the junction does not follow the germline gene, possibly because of a read error. This chain uses TRBV6-5 with TRBJ2-4; the D gene is possibly TRBD1 (6 bases). The germline gives CDR1 MNHEY, CDR2 SVGAGI. The CDR3 runs 13 residues. The CDR3 DNA is TGTGCCAGCAGTTTCAGGGGTGGAAACAGTCAGTACTTC. Its protein is CASSFRGGNSQYF.

The chain carries TRBV6-1 and TRBJ2-7, with TRBD2 as a possible D gene (6 bases). The germline gives CDR1 MNHNS, CDR2 SASEGT. The CDR3 contains 13 residues. V was shortened by 7 bases and J by 5 bases, with 15 bases between the two germline ends. CDR3 DNA sequence: TGTGCCAGCATATTGGGGGACTCGGACGAGCAGTACTTC. Translating it yields CASILGDSDEQYF.

The chain links TRBV11-2 to TRBJ2-2; no definite D call. The CDR3 is 16 amino acids. CDR1 SGHAT and CDR2 FQNNGV come from the germline V gene. V gave up 4 bases and J gave up 0 bases, with 12 bases separating them. CDR3 protein: CASSSRLAANTGELFF. The DNA of the CDR3 is TGTGCCAGCAGCTCCCGACTGGCCGCGAACACCGGGGAGCTGTTTTTT. Variable domain in full (rest from reference TRBV11-2 and TRBJ2-2): EAGVAQSPRYKIIEKRQSVAFWCNPISGHATLYWYQQILGQGPKLLIQFQNNGVVDDSQLPKDRFSAERLKGVDSTLKIQPAKLEDSAVYLCASSSRLAANTGELFFGEGSRLTVL.

The chain employs TRBV27 and TRBJ2-7; D gene ambiguous. Looked up from germline, CDR1 is MNHEY and CDR2 is SMNVEV (reference sequence). The CDR3 has 13 residues. The ends were cut back, 0 bases at V and 4 bases at J, with 7 bases in the middle. CDR3 sequence reads: CASSLSQDYEQYF. The CDR3 nucleotides read TGTGCCAGCAGTTTATCGCAGGATTACGAGCAGTACTTC.

Here the CDR3 DNA reads TGTGCCAGTAAAAAACCTCGGACAGGGGAGAGGTATGGCTACACCTTC. Translation gives CASKKPRTGERYGYTF. The chain carries TRBV19 and TRBJ1-2, with 9 positions matching TRBD1. The CDR3 runs to 16 residues. After removal of 7 bases from V and 5 bases from J, the junction contained 14 bases not matched to a gene. Germline CDR1 LNHDA, CDR2 SQIVND (reference sequence).

V is TRBV5-4 and J is TRBJ1-3, with a possible D match to TRBD1 (5 bases). With 6 bases removed from V and 2 bases from J, the gap between germline ends came to 12 bases. The CDR3 length is 14 residues. The V gene's germline CDR1 is SGHNT and CDR2 YYREEE (reference sequence). The CDR3 region has the DNA TGTGCCAGCACCGGAGGGACTCCTGGAAACACCATATATTTT. Amino acid sequence: CASTGGTPGNTIYF. The entire variable domain, with the rest obtained from reference TRBV5-4 and TRBJ1-3, is as follows: ETGVTQSPTHLIKTRGQQVTLRCSSQSGHNTVSWYQQALGQGPQFIFQYYREEENGRGNFPPRFSGLQFPNYSSELNVNALELDDSALYLCASTGGTPGNTIYFGEGSWLTVV.

About this clone itself: A read error may produce the germline difference seen at one junction end. The V and J genes are TRBV19 and TRBJ1-2; D possibly corresponds to TRBD1 (6 bases). This CDR3 is built from 13 residues. Germline CDR1 LNHDA, CDR2 SQIVND (reference sequence). The chain's CDR3 is CASPAPTGYGFTF. The CDR3 DNA is TGTGCCAGTCCAGCCCCGACAGGCTATGGCTTCACCTTC.

V gene TRBV21-1 combines with J gene TRBJ2-7; the table's D call TRBD1 went unverified against the DNA. TRBV21-1 counts as a pseudogene. This CDR3 spans 18 amino acids. Written as DNA, the CDR3 is TGTGCCAGCAGCAAAGCGCTTTTAGGGACAGGGAATCGCGTCGAGCAGTACTTC. Protein sequence: CASSKALLGTGNRVEQYF.

The chain couples TRBV7-6 to TRBJ2-5; 7 nucleotides agree with TRBD1. The V gene end was trimmed by 4 bases and the J gene end by 5 bases; junction bases not matched to a gene: 13. CDR3 length: 16 residues. Looked up from germline, CDR1 is SGHVS and CDR2 is FNYEAQ. CDR3 nucleotide sequence: TGTGCCAGCAGCTATATTGGTGCAGGGGGATTGGAGACCCAGTACTTC. As protein: CASSYIGAGGLETQYF.

This clone has more than one count but fewer than ten. This chain connects TRBV10-1 to TRBJ2-7; 7 bases are a match to TRBD1. CDR1 is WNHNN, CDR2 SYGVQD, per germline (reference sequence). This CDR3 has 13 residues. The junction had 5 bases not matched to a gene; V was cut back by 4 bases and J by 5 bases. In DNA, the CDR3 is TGCGCCAGCAGTGCGAACGACAGGGACGAGCAGTACTTC. It specifies CASSANDRDEQYF.

The V call is TRBV10-3, the J call TRBJ1-4; no clear D. CDR3 length: 14 amino acids. Germline V gene sequence: CDR1 ENHRY, CDR2 SYGVKD. Trimming left V 4 bases short and J 3 bases short, with 9 bases between. Here the CDR3 DNA reads TGTGCCATCAGTGGTCCCTCGGCTAATGAAAAACTGTTTTTT. Protein product: CAISGPSANEKLFF.

The chain combines TRBV7-9 with TRBJ2-5, with a tentative D call TRBD2 (5 bases). The J call may be incorrect, as the DNA end agrees better with TRBJ2-7. Germline V gives CDR1 SEHNR, CDR2 FQNEAQ (reference sequence). This CDR3 has 14 residues. This CDR3 reads CASTQRDFPYEQYF. In DNA form, the CDR3 reads TGTGCCAGCACCCAGAGGGATTTCCCCTACGAGCAGTACTTC.

This clone was recorded a few times. The CDR3 is CASSGTGGNYGYTF. CDR3 bases: TGTGCCAGCAGTGGCACCGGAGGGAACTATGGCTACACCTTC. The chain joins TRBV6-1 to TRBJ1-2; D is ambiguous. Germline loops: CDR1 MNHNS, CDR2 SASEGT. The CDR3 has 14 residues. V gave up 4 bases and J gave up 2 bases, with 11 bases separating them.

This clone was recorded a few times. The gene calls are TRBV27 and TRBJ2-2, with 12 bases matching TRBD2. Germline V gene lookup returns CDR1 MNHEY and CDR2 SMNVEV (reference sequence). V lost 5 bases to trimming and J lost 3 bases; unmatched junction nucleotides: 1. The CDR3 is made up of 15 amino acids. Here the CDR3 DNA reads TGTGCCAGCAGTCGACTAGCGGGAGACACCGGGGAGCTGTTTTTT. Encoded protein: CASSRLAGDTGELFF.

The rearrangement links TRBV5-1 to TRBJ2-1; D possibly corresponds to TRBD1 (5 bases). The CDR3 loop spans 15 amino acids. The V and J ends lost 0 bases and 0 bases respectively, with 7 bases between them. Germline CDR1 is SGHRS and CDR2 is YFSETQ. CDR3 protein: CASSLAQGSYNEQFF. DNA for the CDR3: TGCGCCAGCAGCTTGGCCCAGGGCTCCTACAATGAGCAGTTCTTC.

The chain carries TRBV6-1 and TRBJ2-5; tentatively, D is TRBD2 (5 bases). There are 12 residues in the CDR3. Germline lookup yields CDR1 MNHNS and CDR2 SASEGT. Trimming pared 8 bases from V and 5 bases from J, leaving 12 bases between. The CDR3 nucleotides are TGTGCCAGCGCACTAGGGTGGGAGACCCAGTACTTC. Its protein is CASALGWETQYF.

The rearrangement joins TRBV30 to TRBJ1-1; D gene uncertain. With 0 bases removed from V and 11 bases from J, the gap between germline ends came to 13 bases. CDR3 length: 12 amino acids. The germline gives CDR1 GTSNPN, CDR2 SVGIG (reference sequence). CDR3 DNA: TGTGCCTGGAGTGTAGATGGGCCTCGGGCTTTCTTT. Translation: CAWSVDGPRAFF. The variable domain in full, completed from reference TRBV30 and TRBJ1-1, reads SQTIHQWPATLVQPVGSPLSLECTVEGTSNPNLYWYRQAAGRGLQLLFYSVGIGQISSEVPQNLSASRPQDRQFILSSKKLLLSDSGFYLCAWSVDGPRAFFGQGTRLTVV.

Comment on this clone: Other nucleotide sequences in the sample specify the same CDR3. The genes are TRBV7-9 and TRBJ1-1; D is perhaps TRBD1 (6 bases). This CDR3 comprises 13 residues. Trimming pared 4 bases from V and 2 bases from J, leaving 8 bases between. Germline V gene data show CDR1 as SEHNR and CDR2 as FQNEAQ (reference sequence). This chain's CDR3 is CASSSRGNTEAFF. CDR3 nucleotide sequence: TGTGCCAGCAGCTCCAGGGGAAACACTGAAGCTTTCTTT. Full variable domain (outside the CDR3, taken from reference TRBV7-9 and TRBJ1-1): DTGVSQNPRHKITKRGQNVTFRCDPISEHNRLYWYRQTLGQGPEFLTYFQNEAQLEKSRLLSDRFSAERPKGSFSTLEIQRTEQGDSAMYLCASSSRGNTEAFFGQGTRLTVV.

In DNA, the CDR3 is TGTGCCAGCAGCCTGCTAGGGGACACAATCTATGGCTACACCTTC. It encodes CASSLLGDTIYGYTF. The chain is built from TRBV11-2 and TRBJ1-2, with D maybe TRBD1 (6 bases). CDR3 length: 15 amino acids. CDR1 SGHAT and CDR2 FQNNGV come from the germline V gene. V lost 5 bases, J lost 4 bases, and 17 bases lay in between.

This clone was seen a single time. V gene TRBV9 combines with J gene TRBJ2-2; no reliable D call. Trimming cost V 5 bases and J 1 base, with 6 bases left between them. The CDR3 covers 13 residues. The germline gives CDR1 SGDLS, CDR2 YYNGEE. CDR3 in amino acids: CASSSRNTGELFF. DNA for the CDR3: TGTGCCAGCAGTAGCAGGAACACCGGGGAGCTGTTTTTT.

This chain uses TRBV18 with TRBJ1-1; D unclear. This CDR3 spans 12 amino acids. Germline V CDR1 and CDR2: KGHSH, LQKENI. V lost 6 bases, J lost 1 base, and 6 bases lay in between. DNA for the CDR3: TGTGCCAGCTCTACACCGAACACTGAAGCTTTCTTT. Amino acid sequence: CASSTPNTEAFF.

J is TRBJ1-2 and V is TRBV19; D possibly corresponds to TRBD1 (6 bases). The CDR3 consists of 14 residues. V lost 5 bases, J lost 1 base, and 11 bases lay in between. Germline V gene lookup returns CDR1 LNHDA and CDR2 SQIVND (reference sequence). The CDR3 DNA reads TGTGCCAGTAGTCCACAGGGAGTTAACTATGGCTACACCTTC. Translated, it gives CASSPQGVNYGYTF.

This clone came up a few times. The chain employs TRBV29-1 and TRBJ1-5; D might be TRBD1 (5 bases). The V end lost 4 bases, the J end lost 3 bases, and 10 bases lay between the germline ends. Per the germline V gene, CDR1 is SQVTM and CDR2 is ANQGSEA. The CDR3 contains 13 residues. The CDR3 DNA reads as TGCAGCGTTGCTGACAGACCCAATCAGCCCCAGCATTTT. Translated: CSVADRPNQPQHF.

This clone was detected a few times. The chain employs TRBV19 and TRBJ1-1; D call uncertain. Trimming left V 7 bases short and J 1 base short, with 19 bases between. The CDR3 runs 16 residues. CDR1 LNHDA and CDR2 SQIVND come from the germline V gene (reference sequence). The CDR3 loop is CASTGRVGGQNTEAFF. As DNA, the CDR3 is TGTGCCAGTACAGGTCGGGTTGGAGGGCAGAACACTGAAGCTTTCTTT.